This T cell receptor (beta chain) comes out of a study of blood T cell repertoires in COVID-19 (dated by TCRdb to the early 2020s). Context from the whole study: Samples covering the acute and convalescent phases of COVID-19 were provided by collaborators in the United States, Italy and Spain. Samples came from the ongoing ImmuneRACE study (first 160 participants) plus 1,254 subjects from 6 global collaborators. A de-identified subject ID, COVID-19 status, age in years and sex were almost always included in the sample metadata. The material from the prospective study consisted of cDNA or gDNA derived from T cells, B-cell-depleted T cells, or PBMCs. Deeply sampled blood TCRbeta repertoires from subjects exposed to, actively infected with, or recovered from COVID-19 were included in the dataset. Where HLA class I and class II types were available, the types were taken from metadata supplied by the sample provider, not from assay-based typing. The repertoires were made available in a free public database intended to serve as a resource for research on the immune response to SARS-CoV-2. The study at large found these results: The quantity of clinical and demographic metadata differed by source and by participant and was supplied without curation.

The CDR3 spans 15 residues, from the cysteine through the phenylalanine. Only CDR3 DNA remains: 45 bases, in frame from the first base. CDR1 and CDR2, looked up from the germline V gene, are SGDLS and YYNGEE. Ends trimmed: V by 4 bases, J by 5 bases; bases unmatched to a gene: 7. The collaborating institutions used their own protocols to collect whole blood in K2EDTA tubes. For TCRbeta analysis, collaborators shipped samples as frozen whole blood, isolated PBMCs, or DNA extracted from either of those sample types. As concerns this clone: Its antigen remains undetermined. Base qualities are not recorded, but no much larger clone differs from it by a single base.

The immunoSEQ Assay, a bias-controlled multiplex PCR, was used to amplify TCRbeta CDR3 regions from genomic DNA. Per the original workflow: The number of nucleated cells in each sample was estimated by amplification of reference gene primers within the assay. To quantify the absolute abundance of each unique TCRbeta CDR3 rearrangement, sequence reads were collapsed and filtered. For each sample, productive Simpson clonality was calculated by taking the square root of Simpson's diversity index across productive rearrangements. Sourced from immuneACCESS, this table was stored by TCRdb with only in-frame sequences that have V and J called. A share of the clones is absent; for the studies checked, an unresolved V gene accounts for under half, and the remainder has no known explanation. The DNA was the basis for D and trimming; V, J and clone size are from that table. In all, the sample holds around 330,000 clones, and 88% of those were seen once. Jointly, the top ten make up approximately 4% of the sample.

This clonotype was obtained from a woman aged 45-59 years with active or convalescent COVID-19. Sequenced material: peripheral blood. The sequence links TRBV9 to TRBJ1-4; TRBD1 aligns with 8 central bases. The CDR3 reads as follows: CASSPRDRLNEKLFF. The sequenced DNA is TGTGCCAGCAGCCCGAGGGACAGGCTGAATGAAAAACTGTTTTTT.